The next 15 T cell receptor beta chains were all read from a single sample in a study of radiotherapy plus CTLA-4 blockade in lung cancer. Measured with immunoSEQ multiplex PCR; TCRdb has only the in-frame clones, and not every one. The sample records about 70,000 clones, 79% being singletons. The material sequenced was peripheral blood, taken from a patient treated with radiotherapy plus ipilimumab. The receptors come from a human donor with non-small cell lung cancer who had a complete response to radiotherapy plus ipilimumab.

The V gene is TRBV2, the J gene TRBJ2-3; TRBD2 matches at 9 bases. Looked up from germline, CDR1 is SNHLY and CDR2 is FYNNEI. CDR3 length: 17 amino acids. V shed 5 bases and J 0 bases; nucleotides not matched to a gene: 9. The CDR3 DNA follows: TGTGCCAGCAGTTTAGGGCTAGCGGGGCCTAGCACAGATACGCAGTATTTT. Its translation: CASSLGLAGPSTDTQYF.

The V gene is TRBV7-2, the J gene TRBJ1-2; D possibly corresponds to TRBD1 (6 bases). Germline CDR1 and CDR2: SGHTA and FQGNSA. The CDR3 has 15 residues. Trimming took off 4 bases at V and 4 bases at J, with 16 bases between the two ends. The CDR3 loop reads CASSSGPRGFYGYTF. The CDR3 coding sequence is TGTGCCAGCAGCTCGGGGCCAAGGGGGTTCTATGGCTACACCTTC.

V usage is TRBV5-1 and J usage is TRBJ1-1; tentative D call: TRBD1 (6 bases). The CDR3 spans 13 residues. Between the trimmed V and J ends, which lost 2 bases and 5 bases, there was a span of 10 bases. Germline V lookup: CDR1 SGHRS, CDR2 YFSETQ. Here the CDR3 reads CASSLQDSTEAFF. The CDR3, as DNA: TGCGCCAGCAGCTTACAGGACAGTACTGAAGCTTTCTTT.

V gene TRBV5-4 combines with J gene TRBJ2-1; maybe TRBD2 (7 bases). Trimming pared 9 bases from V and 8 bases from J, leaving 27 bases between. Germline assignment: CDR1 SGHNT and CDR2 YYREEE (reference sequence). The CDR3 has 16 residues. The CDR3 coding sequence is TGTGCCACCGGCGCGAGGGGGGGCCGGGGGATCGATGAGCAGTTCTTC. It encodes CATGARGGRGIDEQFF.

This chain joins TRBV6-6 and TRBJ1-2; D unresolved. CDR3 length: 12 residues. The V and J ends lost 2 bases and 3 bases respectively, with 4 bases between them. Germline V gene sequence: CDR1 MNHNY, CDR2 SVGAGI (reference sequence). This chain's CDR3 is CASSYEDYGYTF. CDR3 DNA sequence: TGTGCCAGCAGTTACGAAGACTATGGCTACACCTTC.

V gene TRBV7-6 combines with J gene TRBJ2-2; D is possibly TRBD1 (6 bases). V shed 5 bases and J shed 4 bases, with 11 bases lying between them. Looked up from germline, CDR1 is SGHVS and CDR2 is FNYEAQ. The CDR3 covers 14 residues. The CDR3 bases are TGTGCCAGCAGCATGGGACAACTCACCGGGGAGCTGTTTTTT. The encoded protein is CASSMGQLTGELFF. The whole variable domain, filled in from reference TRBV7-6 and TRBJ2-2, reads GAGVSQSPRYKVTKRGQDVALRCDPISGHVSLYWYRQALGQGPEFLTYFNYEAQQDKSGLPNDRFSAERPEGSISTLTIQRTEQRDSAMYRCASSMGQLTGELFFGEGSRLTVL.

V gene TRBV6-1 combines with J gene TRBJ2-5; no clear D gene. The CDR3 is made up of 12 amino acids. V was shortened by 11 bases and J by 5 bases, with 15 bases between the two germline ends. CDR1 is MNHNS, CDR2 SASEGT, per germline. The CDR3 nucleotides are TGTGCCGCAGAGAGACGGTGGGAGACCCAGTACTTC. Translated, it gives CAAERRWETQYF.

V gene TRBV5-5 combines with J gene TRBJ1-2; D gene ambiguous. V was clipped by 3 bases and J by 2 bases, with 8 bases between them. Germline loops: CDR1 SGHKS, CDR2 YYEKEE (reference sequence). The CDR3 loop spans 13 amino acids. CDR3 sequence (DNA): TGTGCCAGCAGCTCTCATCAAAACTATGGCTACACCTTC. Translation gives CASSSHQNYGYTF. Full variable domain (rest looked up from reference TRBV5-5 and TRBJ1-2): DAGVTQSPTHLIKTRGQQVTLRCSPISGHKSVSWYQQVLGQGPQFIFQYYEKEERGRGNFPDRFSARQFPNYSSELNVNALLLGDSALYLCASSSHQNYGYTFGSGTRLTVV.

The chain combines TRBV7-9 with TRBJ1-2; D may be TRBD1 (5 bases). This CDR3 is built from 14 residues. V was pared by 5 bases and J by 3 bases, with 13 bases between. CDR1 is SEHNR, CDR2 FQNEAQ, per germline (reference sequence). The CDR3 loop is CASSIRDGDYGYTF. The CDR3 DNA sequence: TGTGCCAGCAGCATCCGGGACGGAGACTATGGCTACACCTTC.

The table lists this clone with a count of one. The chain's CDR3 is CASSLVGAGISTDTQYF. CDR3 DNA sequence: TGTGCCAGCAGCTTAGTTGGAGCGGGGATAAGCACAGATACGCAGTATTTT. This rearrangement joins TRBV11-2 to TRBJ2-3; 7 nucleotides match TRBD2. CDR3 length: 17 amino acids. Trimming took 1 base from V and 0 from J; bases not matched to a gene: 7. From germline, CDR1 is SGHAT and CDR2 FQNNGV.

This rearrangement joins TRBV19 to TRBJ2-5, with TRBD1 matching over 9 bases. Per germline, CDR1 LNHDA and CDR2 SQIVND (reference sequence). The V and J ends lost 5 bases and 5 bases, in that order; junction bases with no gene match: 3. The CDR3 is 13 residues long. The CDR3 region is CASSVGQGETQYF. CDR3 in DNA: TGTGCCAGTAGTGTGGGACAGGGTGAGACCCAGTACTTC.

This clone was observed once. J is TRBJ2-3 and V is TRBV4-1; TRBD2 matches 9 bases. CDR3 size: 15 residues. Germline assignment: CDR1 MGHRA and CDR2 YSYEKL. After removal of 3 bases from V and 6 bases from J, the junction contained 7 bases not matched to a gene. In DNA, the CDR3 is TGCGCCAGCAGCCAGATAGCGGGGGCTGGGGATACGCAGTATTTT. This encodes CASSQIAGAGDTQYF.

The genes are TRBV6-1 and TRBJ1-2; tentative D call: TRBD1 (6 bases). CDR3 length equals 13 residues. Germline V CDR1 and CDR2: MNHNS, SASEGT. V was clipped by 3 bases and J by 8 bases, with 13 bases between them. CDR3 loop: CASSDPLDRGYTF. The CDR3 region has the DNA TGTGCCAGCAGTGACCCTTTAGACAGGGGCTACACCTTC.

The rearrangement links TRBV5-5 to TRBJ2-7; D call uncertain. The CDR3 runs 14 residues. Germline lookup yields CDR1 SGHKS and CDR2 YYEKEE (reference sequence). Trimming shortened V by 3 bases and J by 0 bases, and 10 bases separated the two germline ends. CDR3 amino acids: CASSSGRSSYEQYF. CDR3 DNA sequence: TGTGCCAGCAGCTCGGGCCGAAGCTCCTACGAGCAGTACTTC.

V and J are TRBV18 and TRBJ2-5, with TRBD1 matching over 9 bases. Germline lookup yields CDR1 KGHSH and CDR2 LQKENI. V was pared by 6 bases and J by 11 bases, with 13 bases of the junction left unmatched. This CDR3 has 14 amino acids. The DNA for the CDR3 is TGTGCCAGCTCCCACAGGGGGACAGGGTGGGAGCAGTACTTC. Translated, it gives CASSHRGTGWEQYF.